The subject of this entry is one T cell receptor beta chain. The antigen is not known. This CDR3 spans 13 amino acids. Between the trimmed V and J ends, which lost 4 bases and 7 bases, there was a span of 12 bases. Germline loops: CDR1 KGHSH, CDR2 LQKENI. These data originate in a study of T cell repertoires in cytomegalovirus infection. Study-wide context: It was recently identified HLA-C-restricted and well-studied HLA-B-restricted CMV epitopes that the study used. Matching HLA type, along with CMV infection, was indicated by public TCR beta signatures. Regarding the study as a whole: Carriers of CMV and the relevant HLA type were discriminated by public TCR beta frequency. HLA-C-restricted, CMV-specific TCR beta clonotypes were dominant ex vivo.

TCRdb analysed the reads with MiXCR anew, one entry per CDR3 protein. The table records roughly 700,000 distinct CDR3 sequences, 30% to 35% of them present only once. The sample in question was cultured PBMCs, obtained from culture after CMV antigen stimulation. The clonotype originates from a human donor in good health (CMV status not recorded). Some clones in this sample may be carry-over from other donors' samples. This chain connects TRBV18 to TRBJ2-3, with TRBD2 as a possible D gene (5 bases). The CDR3 bases are TGTGCCAGCTCACGGGAGCATGAAAATACGCAGTATTTT. Protein: CASSREHENTQYF.